The T cell receptor (beta chain) described here comes from a study of technical replicates of blood from a handful of donors. With V trimmed by 4 bases and J by 5 bases, 14 bases remained unmatched. This CDR3 is built from 17 residues. Germline CDR1 is MNHEY and CDR2 is SMNVEV (reference sequence). TCRdb keeps only in-frame clones here, not all; method: immunoSEQ multiplex PCR. Of under 90,000 clones listed, around 97% are singletons. This chain uses TRBV27 with TRBJ2-5; TRBD2 agrees at 9 bases. Sequenced: T cells isolated from PBMCs. The clonotype was recovered from a human donor in good health. The CDR3 protein is CASSSTVAGVRRETQYF. The CDR3 bases are TGTGCCAGCAGTTCAACCGTAGCGGGGGTACGTCGGGAGACCCAGTACTTC.